Sequencing of this T cell receptor beta chain was carried out in a study of cytotoxic CD8 clonotypes in ibrutinib-treated CLL. Sequencing was performed with immunoSEQ multiplex PCR; in TCRdb, only in-frame clones are kept and a portion is missing. The sample has 35,000 to 55,000 clones, around 68% seen once. The sequence was obtained from a human donor with chronic lymphocytic leukemia. The sample here was PBMCs, taken after 12 months of ibrutinib treatment.

The CDR3 DNA sequence: TGTGCCAGCAGCCGAGGACAGGGGGCGATTACTGAAGCTTTCTTT. Residues: CASSRGQGAITEAFF. This chain connects TRBV7-8 to TRBJ1-1; TRBD1 matches 11 bases. This CDR3 is 15 amino acids long. Unmatched junction bases numbered 7, after V lost 5 bases and J lost 5 bases. CDR1 and CDR2 (germline): SGHVS, FQNEAQ.